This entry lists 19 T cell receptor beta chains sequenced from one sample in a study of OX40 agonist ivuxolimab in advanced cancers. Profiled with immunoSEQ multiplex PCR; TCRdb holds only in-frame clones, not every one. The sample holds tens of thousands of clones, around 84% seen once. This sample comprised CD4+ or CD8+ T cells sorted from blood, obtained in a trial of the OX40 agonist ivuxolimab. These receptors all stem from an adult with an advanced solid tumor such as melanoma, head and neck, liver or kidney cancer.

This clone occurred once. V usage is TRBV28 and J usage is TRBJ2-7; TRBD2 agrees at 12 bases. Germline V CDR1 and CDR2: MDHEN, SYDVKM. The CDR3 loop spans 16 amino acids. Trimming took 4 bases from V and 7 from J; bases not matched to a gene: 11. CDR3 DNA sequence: TGTGCCAGCAGTTGGACTAGCGGGAACTCCTTCGGGGAGCAGTACTTC. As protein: CASSWTSGNSFGEQYF.

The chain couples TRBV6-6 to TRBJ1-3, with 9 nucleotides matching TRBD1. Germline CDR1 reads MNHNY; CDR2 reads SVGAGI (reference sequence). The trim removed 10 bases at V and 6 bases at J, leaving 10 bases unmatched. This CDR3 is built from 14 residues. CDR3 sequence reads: CATSRTGVENTIYF. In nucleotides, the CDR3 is TGTGCCACCTCTCGGACAGGGGTCGAAAACACCATATATTTT.

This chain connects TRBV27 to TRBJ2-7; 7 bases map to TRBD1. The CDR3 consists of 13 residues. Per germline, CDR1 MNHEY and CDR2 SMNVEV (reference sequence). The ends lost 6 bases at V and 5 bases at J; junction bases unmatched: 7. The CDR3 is CASSTDRVNEQYF. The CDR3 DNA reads TGTGCCAGCAGCACCGACAGGGTCAACGAGCAGTACTTC.

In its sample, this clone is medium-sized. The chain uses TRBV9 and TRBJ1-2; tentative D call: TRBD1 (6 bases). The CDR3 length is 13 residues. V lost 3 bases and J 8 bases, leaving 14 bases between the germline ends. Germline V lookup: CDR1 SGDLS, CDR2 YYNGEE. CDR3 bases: TGTGCCAGCAGCGAGGATGGGGGCCGGGGCTACACCTTC. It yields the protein CASSEDGGRGYTF. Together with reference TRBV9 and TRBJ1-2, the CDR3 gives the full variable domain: DSGVTQTPKHLITATGQRVTLRCSPRSGDLSVYWYQQSLDQGLQFLIQYYNGEERAKGNILERFSAQQFPDLHSELNLSSLELGDSALYFCASSEDGGRGYTFGSGTRLTVV.

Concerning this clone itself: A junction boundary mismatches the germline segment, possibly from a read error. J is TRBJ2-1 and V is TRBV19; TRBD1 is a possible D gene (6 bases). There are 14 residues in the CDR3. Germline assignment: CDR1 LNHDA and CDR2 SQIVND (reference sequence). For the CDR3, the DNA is TGTGCCAGTAATATAGGGGGTAGCTACAATGAGCAGTTCTTC. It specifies CASNIGGSYNEQFF.

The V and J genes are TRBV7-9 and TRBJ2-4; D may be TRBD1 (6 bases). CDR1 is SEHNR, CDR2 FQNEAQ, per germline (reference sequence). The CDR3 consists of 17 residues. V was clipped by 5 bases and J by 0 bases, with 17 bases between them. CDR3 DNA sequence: TGTGCCAGCAGCGATACGGACAGCCAAGTAGCCAAAAACATTCAGTACTTC. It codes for CASSDTDSQVAKNIQYF.

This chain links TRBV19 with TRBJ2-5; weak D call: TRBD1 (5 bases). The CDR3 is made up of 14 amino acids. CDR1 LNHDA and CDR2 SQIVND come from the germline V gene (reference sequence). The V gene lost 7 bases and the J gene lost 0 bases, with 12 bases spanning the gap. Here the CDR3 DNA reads TGTGCCAGTAAAGGCCAGGGTAACCAAGAGACCCAGTACTTC. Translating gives CASKGQGNQETQYF.

CDR3 in amino acids: CASSPLGGQGVSNTGELFF. CDR3 nucleotide sequence: TGCGCCAGCAGCCCCCTAGGGGGACAGGGAGTTTCTAACACCGGGGAGCTGTTTTTT. The chain recombines TRBV4-1 with TRBJ2-2; 9 bases fit TRBD1. CDR1 is MGHRA, CDR2 YSYEKL, per germline. The length of the CDR3 is 19 residues. Germline trimming cut 4 bases from V and 2 bases from J; bases unmatched to any gene: 14.

CDR3 sequence reads: CASSLGGGTGRFGNTEAFF. Written as DNA, the CDR3 is TGTGCCAGCAGCTTAGGTGGGGGGACAGGGAGGTTTGGGAACACTGAAGCTTTCTTT. V is TRBV11-2 and J is TRBJ1-1; 9 bases map to TRBD1. This CDR3 is 19 amino acids long. CDR1 is SGHAT, CDR2 FQNNGV, per germline. Germline trimming cut 1 base from V and 1 base from J; bases unmatched to any gene: 13.

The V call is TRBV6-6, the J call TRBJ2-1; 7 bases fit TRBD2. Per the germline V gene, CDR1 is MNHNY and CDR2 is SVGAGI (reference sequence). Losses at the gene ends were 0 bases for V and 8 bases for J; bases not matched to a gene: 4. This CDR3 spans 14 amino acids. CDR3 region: CASSYSPGRDEQFF. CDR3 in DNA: TGTGCCAGCAGTTACTCACCGGGGAGGGATGAGCAGTTCTTC.

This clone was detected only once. The CDR3: CASSMASGGEGTDTQYF. The CDR3 DNA is TGTGCCAGTAGTATGGCTTCTGGGGGCGAGGGCACAGATACGCAGTATTTT. This rearrangement joins TRBV19 to TRBJ2-3, with D perhaps TRBD1 (6 bases). There are 17 residues in the CDR3. Germline lookup yields CDR1 LNHDA and CDR2 SQIVND (reference sequence). V lost 3 bases and J 1 base, leaving 17 bases between the germline ends.

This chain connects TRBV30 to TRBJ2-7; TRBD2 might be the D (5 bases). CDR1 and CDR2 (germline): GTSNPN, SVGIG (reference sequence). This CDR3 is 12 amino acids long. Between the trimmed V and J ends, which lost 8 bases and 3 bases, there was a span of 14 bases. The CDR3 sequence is CAQSVEGYEQYF. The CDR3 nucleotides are TGTGCCCAGAGTGTTGAGGGCTACGAGCAGTACTTC.

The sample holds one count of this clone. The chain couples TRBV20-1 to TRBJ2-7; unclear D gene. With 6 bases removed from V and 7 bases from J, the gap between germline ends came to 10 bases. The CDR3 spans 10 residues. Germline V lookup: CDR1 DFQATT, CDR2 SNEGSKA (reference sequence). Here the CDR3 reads CSAVHGEQYF. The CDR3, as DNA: TGCAGTGCGGTGCATGGGGAGCAGTACTTC.

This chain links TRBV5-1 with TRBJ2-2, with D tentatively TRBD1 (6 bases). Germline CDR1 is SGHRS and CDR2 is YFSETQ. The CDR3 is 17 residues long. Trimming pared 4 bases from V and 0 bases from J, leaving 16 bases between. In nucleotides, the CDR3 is TGCGCCAGCAGCCAGCGGAACGACAGGCCGAACACCGGGGAGCTGTTTTTT. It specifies CASSQRNDRPNTGELFF.

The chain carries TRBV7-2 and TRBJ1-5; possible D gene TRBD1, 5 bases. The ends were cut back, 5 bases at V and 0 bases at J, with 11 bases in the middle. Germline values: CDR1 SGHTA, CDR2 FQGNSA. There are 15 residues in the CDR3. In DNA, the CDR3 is TGTGCCAGCAGCCGTGGGGACTATAGCAATCAGCCCCAGCATTTT. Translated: CASSRGDYSNQPQHF.

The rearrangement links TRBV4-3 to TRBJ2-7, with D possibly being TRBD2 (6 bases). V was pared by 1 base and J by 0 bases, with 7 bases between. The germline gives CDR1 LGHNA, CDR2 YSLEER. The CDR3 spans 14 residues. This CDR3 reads CASSQGLVSYEQYF. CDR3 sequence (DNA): TGCGCCAGCAGCCAAGGACTAGTCTCCTACGAGCAGTACTTC.

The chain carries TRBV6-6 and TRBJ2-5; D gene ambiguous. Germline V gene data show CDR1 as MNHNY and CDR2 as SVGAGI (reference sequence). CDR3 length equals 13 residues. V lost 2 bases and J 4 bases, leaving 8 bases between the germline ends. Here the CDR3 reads CASSYVGSETQYF. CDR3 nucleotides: TGTGCCAGCAGTTACGTTGGGTCAGAGACCCAGTACTTC.

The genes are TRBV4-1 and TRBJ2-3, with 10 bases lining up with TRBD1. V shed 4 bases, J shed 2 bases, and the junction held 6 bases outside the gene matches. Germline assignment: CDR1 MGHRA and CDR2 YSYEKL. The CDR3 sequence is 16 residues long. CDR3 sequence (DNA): TGCGCCAGCAGCCGGGTGACAGGGGGCAACACAGATACGCAGTATTTT. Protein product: CASSRVTGGNTDTQYF.

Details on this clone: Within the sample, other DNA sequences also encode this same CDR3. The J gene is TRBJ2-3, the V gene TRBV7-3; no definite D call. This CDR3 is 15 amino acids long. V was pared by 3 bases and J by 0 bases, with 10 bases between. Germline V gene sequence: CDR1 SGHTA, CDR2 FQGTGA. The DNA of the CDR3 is TGTGCCAGCAGCTTGGTTGGCGGCAGCACAGATACGCAGTATTTT. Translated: CASSLVGGSTDTQYF. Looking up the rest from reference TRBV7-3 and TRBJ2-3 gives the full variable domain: GAGVSQTPSNKVTEKGKYVELRCDPISGHTALYWYRQSLGQGPEFLIYFQGTGAADDSGLPNDRFFAVRPEGSVSTLKIQRTERGDSAVYLCASSLVGGSTDTQYFGPGTRLTVL.